This T cell receptor (beta chain) came from a study of cytomegalovirus exposure and HLA in healthy donors. Researchers ran the PCR with 60 Vbeta and 13 Jbeta primers. Profiled with immunoSEQ multiplex PCR; TCRdb holds only in-frame clones, not every one. Altogether about 130,000 clones are present, around nine tenths being singletons, with the ten largest covering about 5%. V was clipped by 7 bases and J by 13 bases, with 14 bases between them. From germline, CDR1 is MRHNA and CDR2 SNTAGT. This CDR3 has 11 residues. The gene calls are TRBV6-4 and TRBJ1-5, with D unclear. This clonotype was sampled from a woman between 25 and 40 years old in good health and CMV-seronegative. Sequencing was performed on PBMCs. The CDR3: CASIFCTVQHF. DNA of the CDR3: TGTGCCAGCATCTTTTGTACAGTGCAGCATTTT.